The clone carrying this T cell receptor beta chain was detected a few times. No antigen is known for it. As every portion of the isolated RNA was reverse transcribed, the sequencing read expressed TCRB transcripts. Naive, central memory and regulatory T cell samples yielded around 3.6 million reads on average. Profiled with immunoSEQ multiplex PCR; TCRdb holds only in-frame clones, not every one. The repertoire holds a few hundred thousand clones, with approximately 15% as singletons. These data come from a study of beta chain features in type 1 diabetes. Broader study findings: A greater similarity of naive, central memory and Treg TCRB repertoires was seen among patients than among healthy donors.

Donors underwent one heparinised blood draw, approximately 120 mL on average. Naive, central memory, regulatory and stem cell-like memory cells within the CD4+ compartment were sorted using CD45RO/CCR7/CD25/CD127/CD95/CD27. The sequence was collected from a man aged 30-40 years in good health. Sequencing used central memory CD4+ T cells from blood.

The CDR3 reads CSYLKGGGPLHQETQYF. CDR3 DNA: TGCAGCTACCTCAAGGGCGGGGGGCCCCTCCACCAAGAGACCCAGTACTTC. This chain joins TRBV29-1 and TRBJ2-5; TRBD2 matches 8 bases. The CDR3 spans 17 residues. The junction had 17 bases not matched to a gene; V was cut back by 8 bases and J by 0 bases. Germline CDR1 reads SQVTM; CDR2 reads ANQGSEA.